The TCR beta chain described here comes from a study of blood T cell repertoires in COVID-19. Trimming pared 1 base from V and 4 bases from J, leaving 5 bases between. Germline CDR1 reads LGHDT; CDR2 reads YNNKEL (reference sequence). This CDR3 has 13 residues. The assay was immunoSEQ multiplex PCR, and TCRdb's table has in-frame clones only and misses some. Found here are about 200,000 clones, 81% of them singletons; the top ten hold about 8%. The sequencing input was peripheral blood. The sequence came from a woman older than 75 with acute or convalescent COVID-19. This rearrangement joins TRBV3-1 (or the pseudogene TRBV3-2) to TRBJ1-3; D is undetermined. The CDR3 DNA sequence: TGTGCCAGCAGCCAAGTGGGCGGAAACACCATATATTTT. This gives the protein CASSQVGGNTIYF.